This T cell receptor beta chain was profiled in a study of blood T cell repertoires in COVID-19. Study background: In each case, the material was cDNA or gDNA derived from T cells, B-cell-depleted T cells, or PBMCs.

V shed 1 base and J 6 bases; nucleotides not matched to a gene: 11. The CDR3 covers 18 residues. CDR1 and CDR2 (germline): MGHDK, SYGVNS. In the authors' workflow: The authors estimated nucleated cell counts from reference gene primer amplification. TCRdb's copy holds only in-frame clones and misses some; the assay was immunoSEQ multiplex PCR. V and J calls and clone size are as listed in that table; D and trimming were resolved from the DNA. The sample holds 160,000 or so clones, about 79% seen once. The sequence derives from a woman between 45 and 65 years old with acute or convalescent COVID-19. Sequencing used peripheral blood. The V gene is TRBV25-1, the J gene TRBJ2-1; 11 bases are a match to TRBD2. The CDR3 nucleotides are TGTGCCAGCAGTGAATCGGGCGTTAGCGGGGGGGCCATCAATGAGCAGTTCTTC. Translated, it gives CASSESGVSGGAINEQFF.